These 26 T cell receptor beta chains came from one sample sequenced in a study of blood T cell repertoires in COVID-19. Assay used: immunoSEQ multiplex PCR; TCRdb lists only in-frame clones, some missing. The repertoire holds about 90,000 clones, with 75% to 85% as singletons. Sequencing was done on a sample of peripheral blood. The receptor set was obtained from a woman in her 70s with acute or convalescent COVID-19.

This chain joins TRBV5-4 and TRBJ2-1, with no clear D. Trimming removed 4 bases at V and 6 bases at J, with 14 bases between. The germline V gene has CDR1 SGHNT and CDR2 YYREEE (reference sequence). The CDR3 is 14 residues long. CDR3 in DNA: TGTGCCAGCAGCACCCGGTCCACTTTCAATGAGCAGTTCTTC. Encoded protein: CASSTRSTFNEQFF.

The chain employs TRBV19 and TRBJ2-5, with 15 bases fitting TRBD2. CDR3 length equals 17 residues. Germline V gives CDR1 LNHDA, CDR2 SQIVND (reference sequence). After removal of 6 bases from V and 5 bases from J, the junction contained 10 bases not matched to a gene. The CDR3 nucleotides are TGTGCCAGTAGGCCGGGACTAGCGGGGGGAACGAGGGAGACCCAGTACTTC. This codes for CASRPGLAGGTRETQYF.

The chain couples TRBV6-2 or TRBV6-3 to TRBJ2-7, with unresolved D. V dropped 0 bases and J dropped 7 bases, with 10 bases sitting between them. The CDR3 spans 13 residues. Per germline, CDR1 MNHEY and CDR2 SVGEGT. As DNA, the CDR3 is TGTGCCAGCAGTTACTCTATCCCGGGTGAGCAGTACTTC. Amino acid sequence: CASSYSIPGEQYF.

The chain is built from TRBV5-1 and TRBJ1-4; a possible D gene is TRBD1 (5 bases). The CDR3 totals 15 residues. CDR1 and CDR2 (germline): SGHRS, YFSETQ. With 2 bases removed from V and 7 bases from J, the gap between germline ends came to 15 bases. The CDR3 DNA sequence: TGCGCCAGCAGCTTAACTGGGGCGCCGGGTGAAAAACTGTTTTTT. Translating gives CASSLTGAPGEKLFF.

The J gene is TRBJ2-5, the V gene TRBV7-2; a possible D gene is TRBD1 (6 bases). The CDR3 has 13 residues. Trimming removed 5 bases at V and 4 bases at J, with 11 bases between. The germline gives CDR1 SGHTA, CDR2 FQGNSA. The CDR3 sequence: CASSTGRRETQYF. The CDR3 nucleotides are TGTGCCAGCAGCACAGGGCGACGAGAGACCCAGTACTTC.

The chain has TRBV6-6 and TRBJ2-7; a weak D match, TRBD1 (5 bases). Trimming stripped 1 base from V and 5 bases from J, with 9 bases between. Per the germline V gene, CDR1 is MNHNY and CDR2 is SVGAGI (reference sequence). This CDR3 is 13 amino acids long. The CDR3 DNA sequence: TGTGCCAGCAGTTACTTTGGCAGGGACGAGCAGTACTTC. Translated, it gives CASSYFGRDEQYF.

The J gene is TRBJ2-2, the V gene TRBV13; possibly TRBD2 for D (5 bases). Germline CDR1 and CDR2: PRHDT and FYEKMQ (reference sequence). The germline V and J ends were trimmed by 3 bases and 3 bases, with 8 bases remaining between them. This CDR3 has 14 amino acids. DNA of the CDR3: TGTGCCAGCAGCTTTCGAGGGTACACCGGGGAGCTGTTTTTT. This encodes CASSFRGYTGELFF.

This clone was seen only a few times. The chain links TRBV12-3 or TRBV12-4 to TRBJ1-5; the D is unclear. The CDR3 has 13 residues. Deletions cut 5 bases from V and 3 bases from J, with 8 bases between. In DNA, the CDR3 is TGTGCCAGCAGTGAGGTTCCCAATCAGCCCCAGCATTTT. Amino acid sequence: CASSEVPNQPQHF.

V gene TRBV30 combines with J gene TRBJ2-7; 9 bases are a match to TRBD1. Germline values: CDR1 GTSNPN, CDR2 SVGIG (reference sequence). The ends lost 2 bases at V and 5 bases at J; junction bases unmatched: 10. This CDR3 comprises 15 residues. The CDR3 DNA sequence: TGTGCCTGGAGTTCCGGGACAGGGTTCTCTCACGAGCAGTACTTC. Amino acid sequence: CAWSSGTGFSHEQYF.

The chain combines TRBV11-2 with TRBJ2-2; maybe TRBD1 (5 bases). V shed 5 bases and J shed 2 bases, with 15 bases lying between them. CDR3 length: 16 residues. Looked up from germline, CDR1 is SGHAT and CDR2 is FQNNGV. CDR3 loop: CASSPNSGINTGELFF. The CDR3 bases are TGTGCCAGCAGCCCAAACTCAGGGATTAACACCGGGGAGCTGTTTTTT.

The chain uses TRBV30 and TRBJ2-3, with TRBD1 matching 10 bases. From germline, CDR1 is GTSNPN and CDR2 SVGIG (reference sequence). The CDR3 runs to 12 residues. Losses at the gene ends were 7 bases for V and 4 bases for J; bases not matched to a gene: 2. CDR3: CALTGGADTQYF. The CDR3 DNA reads TGTGCCTTGACAGGGGGCGCAGATACGCAGTATTTT.

The rearrangement links TRBV6-5 to TRBJ2-1, with 9 nucleotides matching TRBD2. The V gene's germline CDR1 is MNHEY and CDR2 SVGAGI. The CDR3 spans 15 residues. V was pared by 2 bases and J by 8 bases, with 7 bases of the junction left unmatched. CDR3 loop: CASSYGGGRVYEQFF. Written as DNA, the CDR3 is TGTGCCAGCAGTTACGGCGGCGGGAGGGTTTATGAGCAGTTCTTC.

Only one count was recorded for this clone. This chain connects TRBV7-2 to TRBJ1-5; no definite D call. This CDR3 has 14 residues. V gave up 4 bases and J gave up 7 bases, with 14 bases separating them. Germline V gives CDR1 SGHTA, CDR2 FQGNSA. CDR3 sequence reads: CASSSRSREQPQHF. CDR3 DNA: TGTGCCAGCAGCTCCAGGTCCAGAGAGCAGCCCCAGCATTTT.

The chain recombines TRBV6-2 or TRBV6-3 with TRBJ2-2, with D tentatively TRBD2 (5 bases). Trimming left V 0 bases short and J 6 bases short, with 11 bases between. Germline V CDR1 and CDR2: MNHEY, SVGEGT. The CDR3 extends over 15 amino acids. The CDR3 protein is CASSYSVSGPGELFF. CDR3 DNA sequence: TGTGCCAGCAGTTACTCGGTGAGCGGCCCCGGGGAGCTGTTTTTT.

The chain joins TRBV3-1 (or the pseudogene TRBV3-2) to TRBJ2-1, with 10 bases matching TRBD2. V shed 6 bases, J shed 0 bases, and the junction held 5 bases outside the gene matches. The CDR3 consists of 16 residues. The V gene's germline CDR1 is LGHDT and CDR2 YNNKEL (reference sequence). This CDR3 is CASRPSGGSSYNEQFF. CDR3 sequence (DNA): TGTGCCAGCAGACCTAGCGGGGGAAGCTCCTACAATGAGCAGTTCTTC.

V is TRBV6-1 and J is TRBJ1-2; D perhaps matches TRBD1 (5 bases). The germline CDR1 and CDR2 sequences are MNHNS and SASEGT. CDR3 length: 15 amino acids. Trimming pared 1 base from V and 2 bases from J, leaving 11 bases between. CDR3 sequence (DNA): TGTGCCAGCAGTGAAGTGGGGGGAGGAAACTATGGCTACACCTTC. Residues: CASSEVGGGNYGYTF.

This sequence joins TRBV28 and TRBJ1-6; D remains unclear. Between the trimmed V and J ends, which lost 5 bases and 15 bases, there was a span of 14 bases. This CDR3 has 12 residues. Per germline, CDR1 MDHEN and CDR2 SYDVKM. CDR3 bases: TGTGCCAGCAGTCCTCCCCGGGGAGGCCTCCACTTT. Translated: CASSPPRGGLHF.

This clone is a singleton in its sample. The V call is TRBV28, the J call TRBJ1-5, with D perhaps TRBD1 (6 bases). Trimming took 6 bases from V and 1 from J, leaving 19 bases between them. This CDR3 contains 17 residues. In germline, CDR1 is MDHEN, CDR2 SYDVKM. Written as DNA, the CDR3 is TGTGCCAGCAGCCCGGGTGGGGGCGGGTGGAGCAATCAGCCCCAGCATTTT. Its protein is CASSPGGGGWSNQPQHF.

This clone was seen a handful of times. This chain joins TRBV13 and TRBJ1-4; 7 bases map to TRBD1. The CDR3 is 14 amino acids. The germline CDR1 and CDR2 sequences are PRHDT and FYEKMQ (reference sequence). Trimming at V came to 0 bases and at J to 7 bases, leaving 2 bases not matched to a gene. The CDR3 loop reads CASSLGQGGEKLFF. Written as DNA, the CDR3 is TGTGCCAGCAGCTTAGGGCAGGGGGGTGAAAAACTGTTTTTT.

DNA for the CDR3: TGCGCCAGCAGCTTGGCCTCGGACAGACGCTACAATGAGCAGTTCTTC. Amino acid sequence: CASSLASDRRYNEQFF. This chain joins TRBV5-1 and TRBJ2-1; possible D gene TRBD1, 6 bases. Trimming left V 0 bases short and J 3 bases short, with 13 bases between. This CDR3 has 16 residues. From germline, CDR1 is SGHRS and CDR2 YFSETQ.

In its sample, this clone was seen once. The junction differs from germline at one of its ends, possibly a read error. The genes are TRBV11-2 and TRBJ2-2; the match to TRBD2 covers 9 bases. CDR1 and CDR2 (germline): SGHAT, FQNNGV. The CDR3 runs 16 residues. CDR3 in amino acids: CARSLMGGGATGELFF. The CDR3 nucleotides are TGTGCCCGCAGCCTCATGGGCGGGGGGGCGACCGGGGAGCTGTTTTTT.

The J gene is TRBJ1-1, the V gene TRBV3-1 (or the pseudogene TRBV3-2); the D is unclear. CDR3 length: 14 residues. Germline-derived CDR1 and CDR2 are LGHDT and YNNKEL (reference sequence). Between the trimmed V and J ends, which lost 0 bases and 7 bases, there was a span of 12 bases. Here the CDR3 DNA reads TGTGCCAGCAGCCAAGATCTAGTTGTGGGTGAAGCTTTCTTT. Translated: CASSQDLVVGEAFF.

The V gene is TRBV27, the J gene TRBJ1-5; 7 bases fit TRBD1. Germline V CDR1 and CDR2: MNHEY, SMNVEV (reference sequence). The CDR3 covers 14 residues. The junction had 6 bases not matched to a gene; V was cut back by 4 bases and J by 6 bases. For the CDR3, the DNA is TGTGCCAGCAGTTCTCGACAGGGTGTTCAGCCCCAGCATTTT. Protein sequence: CASSSRQGVQPQHF.

This chain connects TRBV12-3 or TRBV12-4 to TRBJ2-3, with a possible D match to TRBD1 (5 bases). V was trimmed by 6 bases and J by 4 bases, leaving 11 bases between them. The CDR3 contains 13 residues. CDR3 sequence reads: CASSLRVPDTQYF. As DNA, the CDR3 is TGTGCCAGCAGCCTCAGGGTTCCAGATACGCAGTATTTT.

J is TRBJ2-7 and V is TRBV6-2 or TRBV6-3; 8 bases fit TRBD2. The CDR3 spans 15 residues. Losses at the gene ends were 4 bases for V and 5 bases for J; bases not matched to a gene: 10. CDR1 is MNHEY, CDR2 SVGEGT, per germline. The CDR3 DNA sequence: TGTGCCAGCAGTTCGGGGACTAGAGTACGAAACGAGCAGTACTTC. Its translation is CASSSGTRVRNEQYF.

The chain's CDR3 is CASSLGGLAVQETQYF. DNA for the CDR3: TGTGCCAGCAGTTTGGGGGGACTAGCGGTTCAAGAGACCCAGTACTTC. The chain combines TRBV28 with TRBJ2-5, with TRBD2 identical over 11 bases. Germline values: CDR1 MDHEN, CDR2 SYDVKM. Trimming at V came to 3 bases and at J to 2 bases, leaving 5 bases not matched to a gene. The CDR3 loop spans 16 amino acids.